These 10 T cell receptor beta chains share one sample of origin, sequenced in a study of chemoradiotherapy in HPV16-positive cancers. The data were produced by immunoSEQ multiplex PCR, yet TCRdb's version contains in-frame clones alone and is incomplete. In the table there are roughly 5,700 clones, 80% to 90% of which are singletons. The source was tumor tissue, collected from a patient who underwent chemoradiotherapy. These receptors were taken from a human donor with HPV-associated anogenital cancer.

The chain is built from TRBV19 and TRBJ2-3; 11 bases agree with TRBD1. Losses at the gene ends were 5 bases for V and 4 bases for J; bases not matched to a gene: 2. This CDR3 spans 14 amino acids. The germline V gene encodes CDR1 LNHDA and CDR2 SQIVND (reference sequence). Written as DNA, the CDR3 is TGTGCCAGTAGTCGGGGACAGGGGGCAGATACGCAGTATTTT. This translates into CASSRGQGADTQYF. Full variable domain (missing parts from reference TRBV19 and TRBJ2-3): DGGITQSPKYLFRKEGQNVTLSCEQNLNHDAMYWYRQDPGQGLRLIYYSQIVNDFQKGDIAEGYSVSREKKESFPLTVTSAQKNPTAFYLCASSRGQGADTQYFGPGTRLTVL.

V gene TRBV4-1 combines with J gene TRBJ2-4, with TRBD2 matching over 15 bases. The CDR3 spans 18 residues. Germline V gene sequence: CDR1 MGHRA, CDR2 YSYEKL. Trimming removed 4 bases from V and 2 bases from J; junction bases left unmatched: 6. In nucleotides, the CDR3 is TGCGCCAGCAGCCGAGGGACTAGCGGGGGGAAGACCAAAAACATTCAGTACTTC. Amino acids: CASSRGTSGGKTKNIQYF.

This chain connects TRBV5-1 to TRBJ2-7; 10 nucleotides match TRBD1. The V gene's germline CDR1 is SGHRS and CDR2 YFSETQ. J gave up 2 bases and V 7 bases, and 6 bases lay outside the gene matches. The CDR3 contains 14 residues. The CDR3 nucleotides are TGCGCCAGCGCGGGGACAGGGGCCGCCTACGAGCAGTACTTC. Its protein is CASAGTGAAYEQYF.

The V gene is TRBV4-3, the J gene TRBJ2-3; D tentatively fits TRBD1 or TRBD2 (5 bases each). The germline V gene has CDR1 LGHNA and CDR2 YSLEER. The germline V and J ends were trimmed by 1 base and 2 bases, with 13 bases remaining between them. This CDR3 has 16 residues. The CDR3 is CASSQGRDVNTDTQYF. The CDR3 nucleotides are TGCGCCAGCAGCCAAGGCCGGGACGTAAACACAGATACGCAGTATTTT.

This clone was counted once. The chain joins TRBV7-8 to TRBJ2-7; TRBD2 aligns across 7 bases. The J segment lost 8 bases and the V segment lost 3 bases, leaving 4 bases of the junction unmatched. CDR3 length equals 12 residues. CDR1 SGHVS and CDR2 FQNEAQ come from the germline V gene. Written as DNA, the CDR3 is TGTGCCAGCAGCTTGACTAGCTCTCAGCAGTACTTC. Amino acids: CASSLTSSQQYF.

This clone was picked up a small number of times. This chain uses TRBV29-1 with TRBJ2-7, with D uncertain. V lost 6 bases, J lost 6 bases, and 9 bases lay in between. Germline V gene sequence: CDR1 SQVTM, CDR2 ANQGSEA. This CDR3 is built from 10 residues. In DNA, the CDR3 is TGCAGCGTCGAGGACGGCGAGCAGTACTTC. Its translation is CSVEDGEQYF.

V gene TRBV6-9 combines with J gene TRBJ1-1, with unresolved D. Germline V lookup: CDR1 MNHGY, CDR2 SVAAGI. This CDR3 has 13 residues. Trimming stripped 3 bases from V and 1 base from J, with 6 bases between. This chain's CDR3 is CASSYIKNTEAFF. As DNA, the CDR3 is TGTGCCAGCAGTTACATCAAGAACACTGAAGCTTTCTTT.

V is TRBV2 and J is TRBJ2-3; 12 nucleotides match TRBD2. CDR1 is SNHLY and CDR2 is FYNNEI in the germline V gene. The CDR3 extends over 14 amino acids. V dropped 5 bases and J dropped 6; count of bases not matched to a gene: 3. The CDR3 reads CASSTSGGRDTQYF. CDR3 bases: TGTGCCAGCAGTACTAGCGGGGGGCGGGATACGCAGTATTTT.

The genes are TRBV4-3 and TRBJ1-1, with D uncertain. Trimming cost V 4 bases and J 1 base, with 7 bases left between them. Germline CDR1 LGHNA, CDR2 YSLEER. The CDR3 extends over 13 amino acids. The CDR3 bases are TGCGCCAGCAGCCTGGGGAGGAACACTGAAGCTTTCTTT. It specifies CASSLGRNTEAFF.

The genes are TRBV7-8 and TRBJ1-5; 8 nucleotides agree with TRBD1. With V trimmed by 2 bases and J by 2 bases, 8 bases remained unmatched. This CDR3 is built from 17 residues. Germline assignment: CDR1 SGHVS and CDR2 FQNEAQ. In nucleotides, the CDR3 is TGTGCCAGCAGCTTACCGGACAGGGATGGGGGCAATCAGCCCCAGCATTTT. It codes for CASSLPDRDGGNQPQHF.